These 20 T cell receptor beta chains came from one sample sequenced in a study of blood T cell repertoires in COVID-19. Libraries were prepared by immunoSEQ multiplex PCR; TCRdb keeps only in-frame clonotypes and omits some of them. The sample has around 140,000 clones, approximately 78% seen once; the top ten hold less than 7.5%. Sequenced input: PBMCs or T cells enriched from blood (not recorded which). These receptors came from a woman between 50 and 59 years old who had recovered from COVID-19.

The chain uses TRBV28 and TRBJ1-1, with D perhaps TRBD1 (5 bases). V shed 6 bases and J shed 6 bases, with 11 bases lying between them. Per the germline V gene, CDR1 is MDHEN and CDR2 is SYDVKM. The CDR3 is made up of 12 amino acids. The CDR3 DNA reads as TGTGCCAGCAGGCAGGGTGACGCTGAAGCTTTCTTT. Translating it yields CASRQGDAEAFF.

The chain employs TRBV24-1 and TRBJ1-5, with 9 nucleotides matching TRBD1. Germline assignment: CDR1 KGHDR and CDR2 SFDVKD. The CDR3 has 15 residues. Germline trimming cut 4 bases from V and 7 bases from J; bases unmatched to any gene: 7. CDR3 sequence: CATSETGTGWQPQHF. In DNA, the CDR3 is TGTGCCACCAGTGAGACCGGGACAGGGTGGCAGCCCCAGCATTTT.

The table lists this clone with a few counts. CDR3 nucleotides: TGTGCCAGCAGTCCAAGGGGGTCGAGGACTGAAGCTTTCTTT. The encoded protein is CASSPRGSRTEAFF. V gene TRBV27 combines with J gene TRBJ1-1, with D perhaps matching TRBD1 (6 bases). Trimming removed 5 bases at V and 5 bases at J, with 15 bases between. This CDR3 is 14 amino acids long. Germline V CDR1 and CDR2: MNHEY, SMNVEV (reference sequence).

In DNA, the CDR3 is TGCAGCGTTGGGGGGGAGAGAGAGCAGTACTTC. Its translation is CSVGGEREQYF. The V and J genes are TRBV29-1 and TRBJ2-7; tentatively, D is TRBD2 (6 bases). Per germline, CDR1 SQVTM and CDR2 ANQGSEA. Trimming left V 4 bases short and J 7 bases short, with 11 bases between. This CDR3 has 11 amino acids.

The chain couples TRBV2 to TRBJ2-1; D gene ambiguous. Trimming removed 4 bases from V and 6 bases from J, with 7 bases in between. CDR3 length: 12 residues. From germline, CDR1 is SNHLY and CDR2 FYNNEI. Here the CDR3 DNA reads TGTGCCAGCAGTGTCGGAGCCAATGAGCAGTTCTTC. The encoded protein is CASSVGANEQFF. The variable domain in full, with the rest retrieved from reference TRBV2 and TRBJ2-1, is EPEVTQTPSHQVTQMGQEVILRCVPISNHLYFYWYRQILGQKVEFLVSFYNNEISEKSEIFDDQFSVERPDGSNFTLKIRSTKLEDSAMYFCASSVGANEQFFGPGTRLTVL.

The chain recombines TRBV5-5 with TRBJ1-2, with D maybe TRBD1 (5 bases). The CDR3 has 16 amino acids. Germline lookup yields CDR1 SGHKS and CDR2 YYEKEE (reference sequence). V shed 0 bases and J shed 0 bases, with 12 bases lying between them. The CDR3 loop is CASSLVGRETNYGYTF. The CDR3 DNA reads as TGTGCCAGCAGCTTGGTCGGCAGGGAAACTAACTATGGCTACACCTTC.

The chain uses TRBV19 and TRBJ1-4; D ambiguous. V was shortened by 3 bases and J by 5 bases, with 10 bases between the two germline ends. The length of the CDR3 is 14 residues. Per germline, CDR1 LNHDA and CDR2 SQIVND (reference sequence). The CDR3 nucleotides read TGTGCCAGTAGTATGTGGCAGTTAAATGAAAAACTGTTTTTT. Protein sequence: CASSMWQLNEKLFF.

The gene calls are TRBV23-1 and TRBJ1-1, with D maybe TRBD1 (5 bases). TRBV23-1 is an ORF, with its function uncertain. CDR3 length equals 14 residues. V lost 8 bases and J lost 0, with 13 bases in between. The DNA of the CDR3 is TGCGCCAGCCTATTTGACAGCATGAACACTGAAGCTTTCTTT. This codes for CASLFDSMNTEAFF.

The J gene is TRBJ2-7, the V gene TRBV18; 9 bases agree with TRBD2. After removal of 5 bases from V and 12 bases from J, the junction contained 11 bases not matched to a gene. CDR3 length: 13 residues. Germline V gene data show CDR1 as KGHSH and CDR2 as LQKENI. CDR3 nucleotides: TGTGCCAGCTCAAGACGACTAGCGGCAGTTCTGTACGTC. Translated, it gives CASSRRLAAVLYV.

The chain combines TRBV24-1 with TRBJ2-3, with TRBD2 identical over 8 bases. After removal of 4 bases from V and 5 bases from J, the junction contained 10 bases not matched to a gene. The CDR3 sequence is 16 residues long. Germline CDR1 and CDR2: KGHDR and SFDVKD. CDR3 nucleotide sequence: TGTGCCACCAGTGAACCGAGCGGGGGTGTTGAAGATACGCAGTATTTT. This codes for CATSEPSGGVEDTQYF.

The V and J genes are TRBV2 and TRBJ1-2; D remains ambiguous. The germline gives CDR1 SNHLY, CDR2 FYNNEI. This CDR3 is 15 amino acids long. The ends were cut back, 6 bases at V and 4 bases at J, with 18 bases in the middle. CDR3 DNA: TGTGCCAGCAGCCCAAACGGGTTTGGCGTCTATGGCTACACCTTC. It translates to CASSPNGFGVYGYTF.

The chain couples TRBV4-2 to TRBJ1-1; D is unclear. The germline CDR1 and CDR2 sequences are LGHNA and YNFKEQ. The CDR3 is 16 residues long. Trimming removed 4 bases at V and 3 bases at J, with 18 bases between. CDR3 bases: TGTGCCAGCAGCCCCAGCCAGGCCTATGGTGACACTGAAGCTTTCTTT. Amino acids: CASSPSQAYGDTEAFF.

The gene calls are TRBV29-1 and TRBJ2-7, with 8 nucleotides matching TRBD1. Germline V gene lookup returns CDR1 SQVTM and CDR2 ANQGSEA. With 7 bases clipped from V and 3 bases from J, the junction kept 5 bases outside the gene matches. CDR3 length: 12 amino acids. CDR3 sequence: CSAGQGIYEQYF. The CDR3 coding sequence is TGCAGCGCTGGACAGGGTATCTACGAGCAGTACTTC.

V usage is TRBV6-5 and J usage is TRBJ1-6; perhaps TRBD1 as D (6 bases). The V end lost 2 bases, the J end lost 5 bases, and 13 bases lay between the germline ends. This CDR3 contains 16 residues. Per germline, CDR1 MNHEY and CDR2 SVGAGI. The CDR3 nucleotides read TGTGCCAGCAGTTACAGCGGGGGCGCAGATAATTCACCCCTCCACTTT. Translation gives CASSYSGGADNSPLHF.

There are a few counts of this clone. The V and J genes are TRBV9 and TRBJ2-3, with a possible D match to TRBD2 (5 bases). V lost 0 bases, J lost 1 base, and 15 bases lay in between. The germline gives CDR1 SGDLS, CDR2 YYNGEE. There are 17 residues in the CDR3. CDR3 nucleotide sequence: TGTGCCAGCAGCGTAGCTTTGAGGGCGGTGGGCACAGATACGCAGTATTTT. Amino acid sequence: CASSVALRAVGTDTQYF.

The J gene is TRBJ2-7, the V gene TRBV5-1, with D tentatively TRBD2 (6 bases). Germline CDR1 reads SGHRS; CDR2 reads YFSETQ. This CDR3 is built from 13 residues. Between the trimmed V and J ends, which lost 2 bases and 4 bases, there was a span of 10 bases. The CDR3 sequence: CASSFLGGYEQYF. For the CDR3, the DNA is TGCGCCAGCAGCTTCCTCGGAGGGTACGAGCAGTACTTC. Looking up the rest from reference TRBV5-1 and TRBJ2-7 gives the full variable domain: KAGVTQTPRYLIKTRGQQVTLSCSPISGHRSVSWYQQTPGQGLQFLFEYFSETQRNKGNFPGRFSGRQFSNSRSEMNVSTLELGDSALYLCASSFLGGYEQYFGPGTRLTVT.

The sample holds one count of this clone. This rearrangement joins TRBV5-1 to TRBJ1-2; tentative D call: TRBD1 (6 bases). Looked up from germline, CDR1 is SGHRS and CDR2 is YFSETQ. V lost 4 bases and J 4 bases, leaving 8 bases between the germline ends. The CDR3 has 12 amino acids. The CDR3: CASSPDSYGYTF. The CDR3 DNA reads TGCGCCAGCAGCCCGGACAGCTATGGCTACACCTTC.

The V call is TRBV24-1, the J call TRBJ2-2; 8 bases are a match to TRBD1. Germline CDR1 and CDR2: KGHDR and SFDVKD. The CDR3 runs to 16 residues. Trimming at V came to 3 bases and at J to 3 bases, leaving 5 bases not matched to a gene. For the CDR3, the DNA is TGTGCCACCAGTGATGCGGACAGGGATTACACCGGGGAGCTGTTTTTT. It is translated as CATSDADRDYTGELFF.

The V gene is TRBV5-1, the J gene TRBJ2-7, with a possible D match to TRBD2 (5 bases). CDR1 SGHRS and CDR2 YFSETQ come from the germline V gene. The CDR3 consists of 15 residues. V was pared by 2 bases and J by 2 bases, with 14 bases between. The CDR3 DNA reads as TGCGCCAGCAGCTTCCGGGGTTCGGGGACCTACGAGCAGTACTTC. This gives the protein CASSFRGSGTYEQYF. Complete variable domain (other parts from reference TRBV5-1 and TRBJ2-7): KAGVTQTPRYLIKTRGQQVTLSCSPISGHRSVSWYQQTPGQGLQFLFEYFSETQRNKGNFPGRFSGRQFSNSRSEMNVSTLELGDSALYLCASSFRGSGTYEQYFGPGTRLTVT.

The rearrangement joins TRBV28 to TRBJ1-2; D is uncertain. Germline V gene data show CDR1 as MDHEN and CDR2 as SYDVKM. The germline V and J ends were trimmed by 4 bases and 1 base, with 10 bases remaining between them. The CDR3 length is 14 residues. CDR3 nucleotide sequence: TGTGCCAGCAGTTCCCCAGGCAATAACTATGGCTACACCTTC. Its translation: CASSSPGNNYGYTF.